What follows are 20 T cell receptor beta chains derived from one specimen sequenced in a study of human T cells and chemical hapten exposure. TCRdb ran MiXCR on the RACE reads and lists one entry per CDR3 protein. This sample has about 260,000 distinct CDR3 sequences, with about 9.4% found just once. Noted time point: pre-sensitization, week 0. Treatment of the sample: therapeutic diphenylcyclopropenone sensitization with weekly scalp DPC. The specimen was whole blood, collected in connection with sensitization to the hapten diphenylcyclopropenone (DPC). Source of these receptors: a woman in her forties with alopecia areata. Some clones in this sample may be carry-over from other donors' samples.

In this sample, this clonotype turned up a few times. The V gene is TRBV20-1, the J gene TRBJ1-2, with D perhaps TRBD1 (6 bases). CDR1 is DFQATT, CDR2 SNEGSKA, per germline (reference sequence). This CDR3 has 11 amino acids. V shed 5 bases and J shed 4 bases, with 8 bases lying between them. The CDR3 region has the DNA TGCAGTGCTTGGGACATCTATGGCTACACCTTC. Translation gives CSAWDIYGYTF.

In its sample, this clonotype was seen many times. V gene TRBV28 combines with J gene TRBJ1-4, with TRBD1 matching 7 bases. This CDR3 comprises 15 residues. In germline, CDR1 is MDHEN, CDR2 SYDVKM. The trim removed 4 bases at V and 3 bases at J, leaving 5 bases unmatched. CDR3 residues: CASSSGQDSNEKLFF. The CDR3 nucleotides read TGTGCCAGCAGTTCCGGACAGGATTCTAATGAAAAACTGTTTTTT.

V is TRBV14 and J is TRBJ2-1, with a weak D call TRBD2 (6 bases). Looked up from germline, CDR1 is SGHDN and CDR2 is FVKESK. CDR3 size: 14 residues. Trimming stripped 4 bases from V and 6 bases from J, with 13 bases between. The CDR3 nucleotides read TGTGCCAGCAGCCTGTACCGGGACTCCAATGAGCAGTTCTTC. This codes for CASSLYRDSNEQFF.

Only a few counts were recorded for this clonotype. This chain connects TRBV18 to TRBJ2-7, with D tentatively TRBD1 (6 bases). From germline, CDR1 is KGHSH and CDR2 LQKENI. The ends were cut back, 0 bases at V and 5 bases at J, with 11 bases in the middle. The CDR3 runs 14 residues. The CDR3 nucleotides read TGTGCCAGCTCACCACCGGGTGGGGGCCACGAGCAGTACTTC. It encodes CASSPPGGGHEQYF.

This clonotype was detected many times. V usage is TRBV20-1 and J usage is TRBJ2-1; D tentatively fits TRBD1 or TRBD2 (5 bases each). Germline CDR1 reads DFQATT; CDR2 reads SNEGSKA (reference sequence). This CDR3 spans 17 amino acids. The germline V and J ends were trimmed by 6 bases and 8 bases, with 29 bases remaining between them. CDR3 residues: CSAPDYRYGASRDEQFF. CDR3 sequence (DNA): TGCAGTGCACCAGACTATCGCTACGGAGCTTCCAGGGATGAGCAGTTCTTC.

This clonotype was observed many times. This sequence joins TRBV28 and TRBJ2-7; 7 bases are shared with TRBD1. The V segment lost 8 bases and the J segment 4 bases; nucleotides outside the gene matches: 5. The CDR3 is 12 residues long. Germline V CDR1 and CDR2: MDHEN, SYDVKM. Here the CDR3 reads CASESGQYEQYF. In DNA, the CDR3 is TGTGCCAGCGAGTCGGGACAGTACGAGCAGTACTTC.

This chain uses TRBV5-4 with TRBJ2-2, with unresolved D. The CDR3 extends over 15 amino acids. The germline V gene encodes CDR1 SGHNT and CDR2 YYREEE (reference sequence). The ends were cut back, 1 base at V and 1 base at J, with 8 bases in the middle. The DNA of the CDR3 is TGTGCCAGCAGCTTGACGGGCGTGAACACCGGGGAGCTGTTTTTT. Protein: CASSLTGVNTGELFF. Supplemented by reference TRBV5-4 and TRBJ2-2, the full variable domain reads ETGVTQSPTHLIKTRGQQVTLRCSSQSGHNTVSWYQQALGQGPQFIFQYYREEENGRGNFPPRFSGLQFPNYSSELNVNALELDDSALYLCASSLTGVNTGELFFGEGSRLTVL.

The sample holds a few counts of this clonotype. The chain couples TRBV18 to TRBJ2-2, with 11 bases aligning to TRBD2. V shed 6 bases and J 2 bases; nucleotides not matched to a gene: 8. In germline, CDR1 is KGHSH, CDR2 LQKENI. This CDR3 comprises 17 residues. The CDR3: CASSLRLAGSNTGELFF. The CDR3 bases are TGTGCCAGCTCTTTGAGACTAGCGGGATCCAACACCGGGGAGCTGTTTTTT.

This sequence joins TRBV28 and TRBJ2-1; D is ambiguous. V lost 6 bases to trimming and J lost 0 bases, with 15 bases between them. Per the germline V gene, CDR1 is MDHEN and CDR2 is SYDVKM. There are 16 residues in the CDR3. CDR3 in DNA: TGTGCCAGCAGCCGAGCCGGACCATACTCCTACAATGAGCAGTTCTTC. Amino acids: CASSRAGPYSYNEQFF. The complete variable domain, with remaining parts taken from reference TRBV28 and TRBJ2-1, reads DVKVTQSSRYLVKRTGEKVFLECVQDMDHENMFWYRQDPGLGLRLIYFSYDVKMKEKGDIPEGYSVSREKKERFSLILESASTNQTSMYLCASSRAGPYSYNEQFFGPGTRLTVL.

This clonotype has just a few counts. The chain couples TRBV7-2 to TRBJ2-5, with 12 bases lining up with TRBD2. The V and J ends lost 4 bases and 4 bases, in that order; junction bases with no gene match: 4. The germline gives CDR1 SGHTA, CDR2 FQGNSA. The CDR3 spans 15 residues. The CDR3 here is CASSSLAGGRETQYF. CDR3 nucleotides: TGTGCCAGCAGCTCCCTAGCGGGAGGGCGAGAGACCCAGTACTTC.

This clonotype was counted at least ten times. The chain uses TRBV10-3 and TRBJ2-7; D might be TRBD1 or TRBD2, each matching 5 bases. The CDR3 contains 14 residues. The germline V gene has CDR1 ENHRY and CDR2 SYGVKD. Trimming pared 3 bases from V and 4 bases from J, leaving 13 bases between. CDR3 loop: CAISDPAGTYEQYF. The CDR3 region has the DNA TGTGCCATCAGTGACCCCGCAGGGACGTACGAGCAGTACTTC.

V usage is TRBV20-1 and J usage is TRBJ2-1; perhaps TRBD1 as D (6 bases). CDR3 length: 15 residues. Germline loops: CDR1 DFQATT, CDR2 SNEGSKA (reference sequence). Trimming took 2 bases from V and 0 from J, leaving 11 bases between them. The DNA for the CDR3 is TGCAGTGCTAGACTGACAGGCCGCTCCTACAATGAGCAGTTCTTC. It codes for CSARLTGRSYNEQFF.

This clonotype was counted only a few times. The chain has TRBV18 and TRBJ2-5; D unclear. CDR1 is KGHSH and CDR2 is LQKENI in the germline V gene. This CDR3 is 16 amino acids long. Trimming pared 1 base from V and 1 base from J, leaving 13 bases between. The CDR3 loop is CASSPRAGRTQETQYF. CDR3 sequence (DNA): TGTGCCAGCTCACCACGAGCAGGTAGAACCCAAGAGACCCAGTACTTC.

V usage is TRBV6-2 or TRBV6-3 and J usage is TRBJ2-5, with TRBD2 identical over 7 bases. The V segment lost 1 base and the J segment 4 bases; nucleotides outside the gene matches: 6. This CDR3 comprises 15 residues. Looked up from germline, CDR1 is MNHEY and CDR2 is SVGEGT. The CDR3 region is CASSYLTSSRETQYF. The CDR3 DNA is TGTGCCAGCAGTTACTTGACTAGCTCACGAGAGACCCAGTACTTC.

V and J are TRBV20-1 and TRBJ1-3; 7 bases agree with TRBD1. Germline V gene sequence: CDR1 DFQATT, CDR2 SNEGSKA (reference sequence). With V trimmed by 1 base and J by 9 bases, 9 bases remained unmatched. The CDR3 runs 14 residues. The CDR3 sequence is CSARAGGNGGTIYF. The CDR3, as DNA: TGCAGTGCTAGAGCAGGGGGTAACGGGGGCACCATATATTTT.

V usage is TRBV7-2 and J usage is TRBJ2-7; TRBD2 agrees at 8 bases. Germline values: CDR1 SGHTA, CDR2 FQGNSA. J was trimmed by 1 base and V by 5 bases; bases with no gene match: 7. The CDR3 runs to 15 residues. The CDR3 reads CASSQVAGGSYEQYF. DNA for the CDR3: TGTGCCAGCAGCCAAGTCGCGGGAGGATCCTACGAGCAGTACTTC.

J is TRBJ1-2 and V is TRBV20-1, with D unclear. The V end lost 1 base, the J end lost 7 bases, and 16 bases lay between the germline ends. The CDR3 has 14 residues. Looked up from germline, CDR1 is DFQATT and CDR2 is SNEGSKA (reference sequence). In DNA, the CDR3 is TGCAGTGCTAGAGTTGTCGTCCCCGGACCTGGCTACACCTTC. Residues: CSARVVVPGPGYTF.

This clonotype has a handful of counts. The V and J genes are TRBV18 and TRBJ1-2; D is undetermined. Trimming cost V 2 bases and J 2 bases, with 9 bases left between them. CDR3 size: 14 residues. The germline V gene has CDR1 KGHSH and CDR2 LQKENI. CDR3 in amino acids: CASSPVEDNYGYTF. Here the CDR3 DNA reads TGTGCCAGCTCACCAGTGGAGGACAACTATGGCTACACCTTC. Looking up the rest from reference TRBV18 and TRBJ1-2 gives the full variable domain: NAGVMQNPRHLVRRRGQEARLRCSPMKGHSHVYWYRQLPEEGLKFMVYLQKENIIDESGMPKERFSAEFPKEGPSILRIQQVVRGDSAAYFCASSPVEDNYGYTFGSGTRLTVV.

This clonotype was seen at least ten times. V and J are TRBV28 and TRBJ2-7; no clear D. Trimming shortened V by 5 bases and J by 7 bases, and 18 bases separated the two germline ends. Per germline, CDR1 MDHEN and CDR2 SYDVKM. This CDR3 comprises 14 residues. The CDR3: CASSRRVPSREQYF. CDR3 sequence (DNA): TGTGCCAGCAGTAGAAGGGTACCGTCGAGGGAGCAGTACTTC.

The rearrangement uses TRBV11-2 and TRBJ2-3; D not resolved. The CDR3 consists of 13 residues. Germline assignment: CDR1 SGHAT and CDR2 FQNNGV. The germline V and J ends were trimmed by 5 bases and 2 bases, with 8 bases remaining between them. CDR3 residues: CASSGINTDTQYF. The CDR3 DNA is TGTGCCAGCAGCGGGATAAACACAGATACGCAGTATTTT.